This TCR beta chain was sequenced in a study of T cells after posttransplantation cyclophosphamide. Study-wide findings and caveats: Recipient CMV seropositivity and CMV reactivation strongly tracked TRB clonality. Donor CD8+ memory clones often dominated recipient blood repertoires at later times.

Method: immunoSEQ multiplex PCR; TCRdb's copy keeps in-frame clones and lacks some. The data show about 17,000 clones, about three quarters seen once. About this clone: The antigen is not known.

Busulfan-fludarabine conditioning, marrow transplant, and cyclophosphamide on days +3 and +4 were administered. Trimming left V 3 bases short and J 11 bases short, with 17 bases between. The CDR3 extends over 13 amino acids. CDR1 and CDR2 (germline): SGDLS, YYNGEE. Here the sequenced sample was CD8+ T cells sorted from PBMCs, taken roughly 250 weeks after a stem cell transplant with posttransplant cyclophosphamide. The chain carries TRBV9 and TRBJ1-1; weak D call: TRBD1 (5 bases). The TCR originated in a female patient between 40 and 55 years old who received an allogeneic stem cell transplant from a related donor, was CMV-positive, and had no GVHD. Some T cells may have originated in the graft donor. This CDR3 reads CASSAGWVSGAFF. Written as DNA, the CDR3 is TGTGCCAGCAGCGCCGGCTGGGTCTCAGGGGCTTTCTTT.